These 7 T cell receptor beta chains came from one sample sequenced in a study of OX40 agonist ivuxolimab in advanced cancers. The repertoire was sequenced with immunoSEQ multiplex PCR; TCRdb's copy has only in-frame clones and lacks some. The sample shows 55,000 to 80,000 clones, just under 85% of them seen only once. The source was CD4+ or CD8+ T cells sorted from blood, collected in a trial of the OX40 agonist ivuxolimab. Receptor source: an adult with an advanced solid tumor such as melanoma, head and neck, liver or kidney cancer.

V is TRBV7-2 and J is TRBJ1-5; D gene unclear. Germline CDR1 SGHTA, CDR2 FQGNSA. Trimming removed 2 bases at V and 4 bases at J, with 12 bases between. This CDR3 is built from 15 residues. CDR3 DNA: TGTGCCAGCAGCTTATGGAACGGCGGGAATCAGCCCCAGCATTTT. This codes for CASSLWNGGNQPQHF.

The count of this clone is one. DNA of the CDR3: TGTGCCAGCAGCTTAGGACTAGCGGGAACCCACTCCTACAATGAGCAGTTCTTC. The encoded protein is CASSLGLAGTHSYNEQFF. The gene calls are TRBV13 and TRBJ2-1, with 10 positions matching TRBD2. CDR1 is PRHDT and CDR2 is FYEKMQ in the germline V gene (reference sequence). Trimming removed 0 bases from V and 0 bases from J; junction bases left unmatched: 5. There are 18 residues in the CDR3.

The V call is TRBV11-1, the J call TRBJ1-5; 8 bases match TRBD1. This CDR3 contains 15 residues. Germline V gives CDR1 SGHAT, CDR2 FQDESV (reference sequence). J was trimmed by 4 bases and V by 5 bases; bases with no gene match: 7. The CDR3 loop reads CASSPGQGGNQPQHF. CDR3 in DNA: TGTGCCAGCAGCCCAGGACAGGGTGGGAATCAGCCCCAGCATTTT.

V usage is TRBV18 and J usage is TRBJ1-1, with a possible D match to TRBD1 (5 bases). Germline lookup yields CDR1 KGHSH and CDR2 LQKENI. The CDR3 is 13 amino acids. With 6 bases removed from V and 7 bases from J, the gap between germline ends came to 15 bases. The CDR3 loop is CASSPRRDDEAFF. In DNA form, the CDR3 reads TGTGCCAGCTCGCCGCGGCGGGACGATGAAGCTTTCTTT.

Only a few counts were recorded for this clone. The chain is built from TRBV7-3 and TRBJ2-2; no clear D. The CDR3 runs 14 residues. The ends were cut back, 0 bases at V and 7 bases at J, with 9 bases in the middle. The V gene's germline CDR1 is SGHTA and CDR2 FQGTGA. CDR3 DNA: TGTGCCAGCAGCTTAACGTCGGGCGGCGGGGAGCTGTTTTTT. Amino acids: CASSLTSGGGELFF.

The chain carries TRBV7-3 and TRBJ2-3; 7 nucleotides agree with TRBD1. CDR1 is SGHTA, CDR2 FQGTGA, per germline. With V trimmed by 4 bases and J by 6 bases, 4 bases remained unmatched. CDR3 length: 13 residues. CDR3 nucleotides: TGTGCCAGCAGCTCCAGGGGGACGGATACGCAGTATTTT. The encoded protein is CASSSRGTDTQYF.

V is TRBV5-5 and J is TRBJ1-6, with TRBD1 matching over 8 bases. The CDR3 consists of 17 residues. The V segment lost 2 bases and the J segment 9 bases; nucleotides outside the gene matches: 13. The germline CDR1 and CDR2 sequences are SGHKS and YYEKEE (reference sequence). The CDR3 loop reads CASSFGFGQGRSSPLHF. In DNA, the CDR3 is TGTGCCAGCAGCTTTGGATTCGGACAGGGAAGGAGTTCACCCCTCCACTTT.